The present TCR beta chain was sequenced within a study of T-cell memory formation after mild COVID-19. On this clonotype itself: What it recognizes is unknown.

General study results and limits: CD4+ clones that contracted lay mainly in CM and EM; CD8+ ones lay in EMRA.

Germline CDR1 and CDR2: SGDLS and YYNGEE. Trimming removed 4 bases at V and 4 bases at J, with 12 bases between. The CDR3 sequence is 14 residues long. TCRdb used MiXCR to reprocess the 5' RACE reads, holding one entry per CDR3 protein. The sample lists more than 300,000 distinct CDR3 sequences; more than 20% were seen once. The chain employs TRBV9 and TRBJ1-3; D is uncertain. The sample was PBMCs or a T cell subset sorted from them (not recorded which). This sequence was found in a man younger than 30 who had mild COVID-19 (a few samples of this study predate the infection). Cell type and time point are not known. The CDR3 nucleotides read TGTGCCAGCAGCCCCCCGTCGGAGGGAAACACCATATATTTT. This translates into CASSPPSEGNTIYF.